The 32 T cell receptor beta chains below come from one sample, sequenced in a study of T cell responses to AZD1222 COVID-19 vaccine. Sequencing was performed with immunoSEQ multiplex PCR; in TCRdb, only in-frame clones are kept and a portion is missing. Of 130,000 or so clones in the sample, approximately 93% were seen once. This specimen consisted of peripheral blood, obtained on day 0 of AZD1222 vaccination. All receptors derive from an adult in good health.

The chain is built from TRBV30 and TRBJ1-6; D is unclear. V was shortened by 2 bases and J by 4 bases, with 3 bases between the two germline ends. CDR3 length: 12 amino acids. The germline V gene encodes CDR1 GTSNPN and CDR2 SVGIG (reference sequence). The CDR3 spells CAWSFYNSPLHF. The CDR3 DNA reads TGTGCCTGGAGTTTTTATAATTCACCCCTCCACTTT.

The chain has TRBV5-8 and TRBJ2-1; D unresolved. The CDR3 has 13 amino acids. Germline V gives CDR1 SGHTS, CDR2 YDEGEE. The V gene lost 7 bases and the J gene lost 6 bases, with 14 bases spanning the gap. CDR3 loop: CASSAGPLNEQFF. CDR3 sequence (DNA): TGTGCCAGCTCTGCAGGTCCACTCAATGAGCAGTTCTTC. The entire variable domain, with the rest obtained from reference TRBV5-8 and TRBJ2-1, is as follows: EAGVTQSPTHLIKTRGQQATLRCSPISGHTSVYWYQQALGLGLQFLLWYDEGEERNRGNFPPRFSGRQFPNYSSELNVNALELEDSALYLCASSAGPLNEQFFGPGTRLTVL.

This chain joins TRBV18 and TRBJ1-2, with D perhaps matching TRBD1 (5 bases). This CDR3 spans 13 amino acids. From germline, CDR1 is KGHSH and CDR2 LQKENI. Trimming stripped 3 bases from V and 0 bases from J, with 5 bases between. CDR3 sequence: CASSPGPNYGYTF. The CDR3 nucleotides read TGTGCCAGCTCACCGGGGCCTAACTATGGCTACACCTTC.

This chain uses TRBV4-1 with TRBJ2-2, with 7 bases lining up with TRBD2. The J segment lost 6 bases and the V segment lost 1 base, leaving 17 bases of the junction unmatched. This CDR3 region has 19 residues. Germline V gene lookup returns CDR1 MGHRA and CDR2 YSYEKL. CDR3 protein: CASSQVDHRDYYMAGELFF. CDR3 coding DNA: TGCGCCAGCAGCCAAGTTGATCACCGGGACTACTACATGGCCGGGGAGCTGTTTTTT.

The CDR3 loop is CAWSGGPRGLNTGELFF. The CDR3 DNA follows: TGTGCCTGGAGTGGGGGACCCAGGGGATTGAACACCGGGGAGCTGTTTTTT. The rearrangement uses TRBV30 and TRBJ2-2, with a possible D match to TRBD1 (6 bases). The V gene lost 1 base and the J gene lost 1 base, with 16 bases spanning the gap. The CDR3 contains 17 residues. Germline CDR1 is GTSNPN and CDR2 is SVGIG (reference sequence).

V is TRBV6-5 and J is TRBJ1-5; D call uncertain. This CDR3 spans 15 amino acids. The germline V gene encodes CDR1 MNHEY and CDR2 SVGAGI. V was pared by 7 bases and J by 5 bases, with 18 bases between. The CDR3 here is CASTSAGGQDQPQHF. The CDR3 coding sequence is TGTGCCAGCACCTCCGCGGGCGGTCAAGATCAGCCCCAGCATTTT.

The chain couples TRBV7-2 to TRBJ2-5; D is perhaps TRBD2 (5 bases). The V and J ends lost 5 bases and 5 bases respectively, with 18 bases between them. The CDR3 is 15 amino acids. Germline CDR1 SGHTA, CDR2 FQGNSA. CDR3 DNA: TGTGCCAGCAGCCCGACGAGCGAGGGCGGGGAGACCCAGTACTTC. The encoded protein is CASSPTSEGGETQYF.

The CDR3: CASTQGYEQYF. The DNA of the CDR3 is TGTGCCAGCACACAGGGCTACGAGCAGTACTTC. J is TRBJ2-7 and V is TRBV6-5; D might be TRBD1 (6 bases). V lost 7 bases and J 3 bases, leaving 7 bases between the germline ends. The CDR3 totals 11 residues. The V gene's germline CDR1 is MNHEY and CDR2 SVGAGI.

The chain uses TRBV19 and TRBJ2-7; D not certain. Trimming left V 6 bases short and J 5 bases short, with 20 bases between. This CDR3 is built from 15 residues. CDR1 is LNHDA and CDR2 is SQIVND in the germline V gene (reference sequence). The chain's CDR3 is CASSPATVRVDEQYF. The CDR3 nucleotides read TGTGCCAGTAGCCCGGCGACGGTAAGGGTGGACGAGCAGTACTTC.

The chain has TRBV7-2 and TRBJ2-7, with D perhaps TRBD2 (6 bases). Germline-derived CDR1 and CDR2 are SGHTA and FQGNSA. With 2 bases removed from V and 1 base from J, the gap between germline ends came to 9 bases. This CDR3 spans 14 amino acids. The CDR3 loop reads CASSLSGGSYEQYF. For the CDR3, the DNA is TGTGCCAGCAGCTTATCTGGGGGGTCCTACGAGCAGTACTTC.

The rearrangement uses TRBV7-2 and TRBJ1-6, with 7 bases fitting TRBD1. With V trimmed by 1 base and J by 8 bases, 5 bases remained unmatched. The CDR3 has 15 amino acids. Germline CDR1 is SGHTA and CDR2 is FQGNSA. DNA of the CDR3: TGTGCCAGCAGCTTAGTTTCCAGGGGGGATTCACCCCTCCACTTT. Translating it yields CASSLVSRGDSPLHF. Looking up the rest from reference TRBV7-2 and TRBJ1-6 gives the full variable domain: GAGVSQSPSNKVTEKGKDVELRCDPISGHTALYWYRQSLGQGLEFLIYFQGNSAPDKSGLPSDRFSAERTGGSVSTLTIQRTQQEDSAVYLCASSLVSRGDSPLHFGNGTRLTVT.

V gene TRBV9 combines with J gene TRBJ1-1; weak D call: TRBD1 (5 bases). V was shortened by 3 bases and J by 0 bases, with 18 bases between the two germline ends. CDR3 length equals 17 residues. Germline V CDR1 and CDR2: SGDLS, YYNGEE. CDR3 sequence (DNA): TGTGCCAGCAGCGAGGGGCGAGGTCCGCCCCTGAACACTGAAGCTTTCTTT. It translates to CASSEGRGPPLNTEAFF.

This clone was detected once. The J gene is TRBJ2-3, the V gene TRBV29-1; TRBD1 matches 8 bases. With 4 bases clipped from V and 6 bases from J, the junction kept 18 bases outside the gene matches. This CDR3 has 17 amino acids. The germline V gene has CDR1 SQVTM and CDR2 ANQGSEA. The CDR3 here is CSVVRDRRYSFKDTQYF. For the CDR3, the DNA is TGCAGCGTTGTAAGGGACAGGAGATACTCTTTCAAGGATACGCAGTATTTT.

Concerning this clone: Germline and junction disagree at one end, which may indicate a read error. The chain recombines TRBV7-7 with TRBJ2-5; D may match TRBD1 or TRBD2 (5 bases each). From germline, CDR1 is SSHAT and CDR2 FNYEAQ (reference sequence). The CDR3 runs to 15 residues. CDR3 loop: CASSLNRGTQETQYF. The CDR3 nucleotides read TGTGCTAGCAGCTTGAACCGTGGGACCCAAGAGACCCAGTACTTC. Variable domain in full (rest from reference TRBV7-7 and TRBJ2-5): GAGVSQSPRYKVTKRGQDVTLRCDPISSHATLYWYQQALGQGPEFLTYFNYEAQPDKSGLPSDRFSAERPEGSISTLTIQRTEQRDSAMYRCASSLNRGTQETQYFGPGTRLLVL.

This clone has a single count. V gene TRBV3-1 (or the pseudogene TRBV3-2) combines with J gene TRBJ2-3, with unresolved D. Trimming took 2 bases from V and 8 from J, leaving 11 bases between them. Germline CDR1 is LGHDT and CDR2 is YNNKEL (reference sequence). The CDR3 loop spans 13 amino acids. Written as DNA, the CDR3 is TGTGCCAGCAGCCAAAACGGAGTCCTTACGCAGTATTTT. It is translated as CASSQNGVLTQYF.

CDR3 DNA sequence: TGCGCCAGCAGACAGGGGTCCTATAATTCACCCCTCCACTTT. Amino acid sequence: CASRQGSYNSPLHF. The chain joins TRBV23-1 to TRBJ1-6, with 7 nucleotides matching TRBD1. TRBV23-1 is treated as an ORF (open reading frame) with a function not yet certain. Trimming at V came to 6 bases and at J to 1 base, leaving 0 bases not matched to a gene. The CDR3 totals 14 residues.

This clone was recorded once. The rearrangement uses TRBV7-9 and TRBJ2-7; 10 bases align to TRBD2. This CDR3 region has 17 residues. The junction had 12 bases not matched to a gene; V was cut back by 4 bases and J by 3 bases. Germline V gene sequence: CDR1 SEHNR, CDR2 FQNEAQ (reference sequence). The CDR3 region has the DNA TGTGCCAGCAGCTCAACTGCGGCTAGCGGGGGATACTACGAGCAGTACTTC. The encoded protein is CASSSTAASGGYYEQYF.

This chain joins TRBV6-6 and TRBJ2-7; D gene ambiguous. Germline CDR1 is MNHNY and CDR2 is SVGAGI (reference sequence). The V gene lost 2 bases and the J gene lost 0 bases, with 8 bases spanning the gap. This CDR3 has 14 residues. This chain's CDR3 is CASSYGPSSYEQYF. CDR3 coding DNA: TGTGCCAGCAGTTACGGACCAAGCTCCTACGAGCAGTACTTC.

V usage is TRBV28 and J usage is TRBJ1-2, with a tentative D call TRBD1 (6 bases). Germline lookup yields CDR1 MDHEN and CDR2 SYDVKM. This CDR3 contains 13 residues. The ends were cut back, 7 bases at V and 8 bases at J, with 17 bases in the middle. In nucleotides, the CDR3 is TGTGCCAGCACACAGGGTAATCGACGGGGCTACACCTTC. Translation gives CASTQGNRRGYTF.

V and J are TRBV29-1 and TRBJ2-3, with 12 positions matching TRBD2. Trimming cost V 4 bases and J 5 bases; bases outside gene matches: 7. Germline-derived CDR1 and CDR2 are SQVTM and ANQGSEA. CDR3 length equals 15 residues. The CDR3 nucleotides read TGCAGCGTTGTAGGACTAGCGGGGCATAGAGATACGCAGTATTTT. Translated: CSVVGLAGHRDTQYF.

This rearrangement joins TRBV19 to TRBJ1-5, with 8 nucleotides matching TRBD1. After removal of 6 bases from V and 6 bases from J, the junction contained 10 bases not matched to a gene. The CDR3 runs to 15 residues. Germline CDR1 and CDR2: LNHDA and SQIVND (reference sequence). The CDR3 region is CASSPGQGDGQPQHF. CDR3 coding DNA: TGTGCCAGTAGCCCCGGACAGGGAGATGGTCAGCCCCAGCATTTT.

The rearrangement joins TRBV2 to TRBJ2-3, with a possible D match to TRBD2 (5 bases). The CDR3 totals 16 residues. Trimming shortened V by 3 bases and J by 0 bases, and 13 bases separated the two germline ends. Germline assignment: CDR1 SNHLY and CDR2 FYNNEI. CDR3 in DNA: TGTGCCAGCAGTGATCCTGGAGCGGCAAGCACAGATACGCAGTATTTT. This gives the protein CASSDPGAASTDTQYF.

Here the CDR3 DNA reads TGTGCCAGCAGTTTATACCCTTACGAGCAGTACTTC. This translates into CASSLYPYEQYF. This sequence joins TRBV12-3 or TRBV12-4 and TRBJ2-7; D ambiguous. Trimming removed 2 bases from V and 4 bases from J, with 6 bases in between. The CDR3 runs to 12 residues.

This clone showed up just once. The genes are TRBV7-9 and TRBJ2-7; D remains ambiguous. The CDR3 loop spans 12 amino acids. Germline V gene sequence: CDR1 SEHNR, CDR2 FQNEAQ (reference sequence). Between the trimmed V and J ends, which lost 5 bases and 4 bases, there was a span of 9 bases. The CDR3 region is CASSRRPYEQYF. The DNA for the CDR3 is TGTGCCAGCAGCCGACGACCTTACGAGCAGTACTTC. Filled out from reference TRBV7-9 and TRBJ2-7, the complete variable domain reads DTGVSQNPRHKITKRGQNVTFRCDPISEHNRLYWYRQTLGQGPEFLTYFQNEAQLEKSRLLSDRFSAERPKGSFSTLEIQRTEQGDSAMYLCASSRRPYEQYFGPGTRLTVT.

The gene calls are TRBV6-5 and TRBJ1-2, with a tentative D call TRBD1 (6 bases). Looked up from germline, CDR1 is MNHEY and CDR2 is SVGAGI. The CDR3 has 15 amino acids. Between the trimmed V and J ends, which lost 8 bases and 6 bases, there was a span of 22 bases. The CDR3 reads CASGWTACGCNGYTF. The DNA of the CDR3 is TGTGCCAGCGGATGGACAGCGTGTGGCTGCAATGGCTACACCTTC.

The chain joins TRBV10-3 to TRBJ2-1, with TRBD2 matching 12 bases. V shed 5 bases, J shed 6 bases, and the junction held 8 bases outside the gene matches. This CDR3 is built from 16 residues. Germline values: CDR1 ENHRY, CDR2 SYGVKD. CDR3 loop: CAISTGLAGPGNEQFF. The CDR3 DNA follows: TGTGCCATCAGTACCGGACTAGCGGGACCTGGCAATGAGCAGTTCTTC.

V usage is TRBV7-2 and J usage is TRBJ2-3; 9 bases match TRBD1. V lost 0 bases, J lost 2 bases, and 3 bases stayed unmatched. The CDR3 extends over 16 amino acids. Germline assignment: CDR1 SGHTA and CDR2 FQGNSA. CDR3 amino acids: CASSLAGTGNTDTQYF. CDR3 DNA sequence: TGTGCCAGCAGCTTAGCCGGGACAGGGAACACAGATACGCAGTATTTT.

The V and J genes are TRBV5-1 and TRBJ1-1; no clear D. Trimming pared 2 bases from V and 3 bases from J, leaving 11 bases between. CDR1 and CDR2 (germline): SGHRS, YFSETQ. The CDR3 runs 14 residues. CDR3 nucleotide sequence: TGCGCCAGCAGCTTCGAAGGGCTGGACACTGAAGCTTTCTTT. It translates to CASSFEGLDTEAFF.

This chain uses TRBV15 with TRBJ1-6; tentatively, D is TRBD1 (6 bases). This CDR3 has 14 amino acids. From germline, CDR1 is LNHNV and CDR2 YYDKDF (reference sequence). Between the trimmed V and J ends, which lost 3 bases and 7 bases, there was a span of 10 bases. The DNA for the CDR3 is TGTGCCACCAGCAGGGGGGGGCCAAATTCACCCCTCCACTTT. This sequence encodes CATSRGGPNSPLHF. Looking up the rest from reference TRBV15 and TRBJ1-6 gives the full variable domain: DAMVIQNPRYQVTQFGKPVTLSCSQTLNHNVMYWYQQKSSQAPKLLFHYYDKDFNNEADTPDNFQSRRPNTSFCFLDIRSPGLGDTAMYLCATSRGGPNSPLHFGNGTRLTVT.

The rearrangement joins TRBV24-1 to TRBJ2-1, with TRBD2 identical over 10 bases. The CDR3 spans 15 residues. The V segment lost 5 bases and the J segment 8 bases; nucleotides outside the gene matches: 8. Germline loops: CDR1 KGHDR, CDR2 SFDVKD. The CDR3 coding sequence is TGTGCCACCAGTGGGGCTAGCGGGAGCATTGATGAGCAGTTCTTC. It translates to CATSGASGSIDEQFF.

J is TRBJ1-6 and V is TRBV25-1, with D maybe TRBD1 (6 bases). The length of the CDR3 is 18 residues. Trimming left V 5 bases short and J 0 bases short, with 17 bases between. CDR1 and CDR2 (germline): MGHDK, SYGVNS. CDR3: CASSSIWDKSSYNSPLHF. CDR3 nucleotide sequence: TGTGCCAGCAGTTCAATCTGGGACAAGAGCTCCTATAATTCACCCCTCCACTTT.

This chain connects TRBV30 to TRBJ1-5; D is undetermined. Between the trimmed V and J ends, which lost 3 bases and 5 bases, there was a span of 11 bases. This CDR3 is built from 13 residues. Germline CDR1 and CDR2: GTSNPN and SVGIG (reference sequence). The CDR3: CAWSLMADQPQHF. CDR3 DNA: TGTGCCTGGAGCTTAATGGCTGATCAGCCCCAGCATTTT.